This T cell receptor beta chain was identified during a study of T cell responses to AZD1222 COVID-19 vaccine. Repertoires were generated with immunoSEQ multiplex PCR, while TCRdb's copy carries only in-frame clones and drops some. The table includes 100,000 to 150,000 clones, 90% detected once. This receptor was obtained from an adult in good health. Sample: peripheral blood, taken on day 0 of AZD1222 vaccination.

The CDR3 DNA sequence: TGTGCCAGTAGTATCTCTGGCGGCGGTGAGCAGTTCTTC. Translating gives CASSISGGGEQFF. This chain connects TRBV19 to TRBJ2-1; D not certain. CDR1 and CDR2 (germline): LNHDA, SQIVND (reference sequence). CDR3 length equals 13 residues. V shed 3 bases and J shed 9 bases, with 12 bases lying between them.